A selection of T cell receptor beta chains follows, all from one sample in a study of blood T cells in healthy people across ages. MiXCR, applied by TCRdb to the 5' RACE reads, yields one record per CDR3 protein. The sample contains more than 1 million distinct CDR3 sequences, 40% to 45% of which appear only once. The material sequenced was blood. The receptors here all came from a woman in her fifties or sixties in good health. Both conserved end residues are part of each CDR3. Fields, in order: clone size, J gene, CDR3 length, V gene, D gene, CDR3 DNA, CDR3 protein. The D gene is left open where the match is weak. Clone sizes are given selectively: once, few, many, or a class where the clone is expanded.

NA TRBJ2-7 14 TRBV7-8 NA TGTGCCAGCAGCCCGAGCCCCGCGGTTTACGAGCAGTACTTC CASSPSPAVYEQYF
many TRBJ2-3 14 TRBV5-5 TRBD1 TGTGCCAGCAGCTTGGGGACAGGTGGAGATACGCAGTATTTT CASSLGTGGDTQYF
NA TRBJ2-7 14 TRBV5-1 NA TGCGCCAGCAGCTTACTTGACGGTGGTGACGAGCAGTACTTC CASSLLDGGDEQYF
NA TRBJ2-5 16 TRBV28 NA TGTGCCAGCAGTTTAAGGCTAGCGAGGTACCAAGAGACCCAGTACTTC CASSLRLARYQETQYF
NA TRBJ1-1 14 TRBV20-1 NA TGCAGTGCTAGCACCAGGACTCTGAACACTGAAGCTTTCTTT CSASTRTLNTEAFF
NA TRBJ2-1 14 TRBV3-1 TRBD2 TGTGCCAGCAGCCGGCTAGCGGGGGCAAGGGGGCAGTTCTTC CASSRLAGARGQFF
NA TRBJ2-3 16 TRBV7-9 TRBD2 TGTGCCAGCAGCTTAGATCCAGCGGGAGGCACAGATACGCAGTATTTT CASSLDPAGGTDTQYF
NA TRBJ2-3 14 TRBV7-2 TRBD2 TGTGCCAGCAGCGCGACTAGCGGCGGCCGTACGCAGTATTTT CASSATSGGRTQYF
NA TRBJ1-2 15 TRBV29-1 NA TGCAGCGTTGAAGATCGCCAGGGCGCCGTCTATGGCTACACCTTC CSVEDRQGAVYGYTF
few TRBJ2-3 16 TRBV9 NA TGTGCCAGCAGCGTACAGGACTCCGCCCGCACAGATACGCAGTATTTT CASSVQDSARTDTQYF
once TRBJ2-1 14 TRBV28 NA TGTGCCAGCAGTCCTCCGGGGGACCACAATGAGCAGTTCTTC CASSPPGDHNEQFF
NA TRBJ1-5 18 TRBV20-1 TRBD1 TGCAGTGCTAGAGTGACAGGGGGTATGTTGTTTGTAAATCAGCCCCAGCATTTT CSARVTGGMLFVNQPQHF
NA TRBJ2-7 12 TRBV29-1 NA TGCAGCGTTGGGCTAGCGCCCTACGAGCAGTACTTC CSVGLAPYEQYF